The text below deals with one T cell receptor beta chain. The data were obtained in a study of preoperative IRX-2 immunotherapy in early breast cancer. As to treatment: preoperative locoregional IRX-2 cytokine immunotherapy. Preoperative locoregional IRX-2 cytokine immunotherapy was tested in the phase Ib source study. Only in-frame clones appear in the TCRdb table, and some are missing; sequencing was by immunoSEQ multiplex PCR. The sample shows around 88,000 clones, 86% of them seen only once. The V gene's germline CDR1 is LNHDA and CDR2 SQIVND (reference sequence). The CDR3 spans 15 residues. V trimming: 3 bases; J trimming: 8 bases; junction bases outside the gene matches: 9.

This clonotype was sampled from a human donor with breast cancer. The sequencing here drew on tumor tissue, taken after IRX-2 immunotherapy. The J gene is TRBJ1-4, the V gene TRBV19, with 7 bases fitting TRBD1. The CDR3 DNA reads TGTGCCAGTAGTATTCGGCAGGGGGTACGGGAAAAACTGTTTTTT. Protein: CASSIRQGVREKLFF. Full variable domain (rest looked up from reference TRBV19 and TRBJ1-4): DGGITQSPKYLFRKEGQNVTLSCEQNLNHDAMYWYRQDPGQGLRLIYYSQIVNDFQKGDIAEGYSVSREKKESFPLTVTSAQKNPTAFYLCASSIRQGVREKLFFGSGTQLSVL.